The clone carrying this TCR beta chain was seen only a few times. Being one base from a much bigger clone, this may be a read error. This specimen comes from a study of regulatory T cells in long-lasting Graves disease. Relying on iRepertoire HTBI primers and Arm-PCR of CDR3 regions, the team built TCR beta libraries. TCRdb ran MiXCR on the multiplex PCR reads and lists one entry per CDR3 protein. The sample carries 250,000 to 400,000 distinct CDR3 sequences, under 20% recorded once. Time point indicated: newly diagnosed GD, antithyroid drugs for less than 3 months. The TCR library used RNA extracted from PBMCs. V lost 2 bases and J 3 bases, leaving 10 bases between the germline ends. The CDR3 covers 14 residues. The germline V gene has CDR1 SNHLY and CDR2 FYNNEI.

The sample was peripheral blood mononuclear cells (PBMCs), taken at new diagnosis, from a patient treated with antithyroid drugs. The receptor was derived from a female donor with Graves disease. V usage is TRBV2 and J usage is TRBJ1-1; unclear D gene. DNA of the CDR3: TGTGCCAGCAGTGAATTAGCTATGGACACTGAAGCTTTCTTT. It codes for CASSELAMDTEAFF. Combining the CDR3 with reference TRBV2 and TRBJ1-1 gives the whole variable domain EPEVTQTPSHQVTQMGQEVILRCVPISNHLYFYWYRQILGQKVEFLVSFYNNEISEKSEIFDDQFSVERPDGSNFTLKIRSTKLEDSAMYFCASSELAMDTEAFFGQGTRLTVV.